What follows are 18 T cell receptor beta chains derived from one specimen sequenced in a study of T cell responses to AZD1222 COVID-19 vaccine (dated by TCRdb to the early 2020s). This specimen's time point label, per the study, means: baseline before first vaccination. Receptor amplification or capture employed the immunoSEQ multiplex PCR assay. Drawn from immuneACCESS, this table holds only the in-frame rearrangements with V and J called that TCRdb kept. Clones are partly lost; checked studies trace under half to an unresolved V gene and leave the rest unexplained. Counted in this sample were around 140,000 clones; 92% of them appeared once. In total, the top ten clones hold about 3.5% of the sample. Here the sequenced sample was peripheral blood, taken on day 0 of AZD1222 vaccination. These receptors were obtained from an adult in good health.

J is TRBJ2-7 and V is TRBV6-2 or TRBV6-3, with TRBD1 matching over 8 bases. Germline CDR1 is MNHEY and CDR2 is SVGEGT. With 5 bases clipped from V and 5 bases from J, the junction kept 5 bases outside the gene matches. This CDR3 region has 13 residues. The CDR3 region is CASSRAGGNEQYF. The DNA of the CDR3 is TGTGCCAGCAGTCGGGCAGGGGGCAACGAGCAGTACTTC.

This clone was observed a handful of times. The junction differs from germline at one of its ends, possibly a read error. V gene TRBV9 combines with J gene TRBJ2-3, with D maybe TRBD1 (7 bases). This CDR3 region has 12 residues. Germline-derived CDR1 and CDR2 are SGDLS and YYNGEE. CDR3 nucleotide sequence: TGTGCCAGCATAGGGTTCAGGGGGGCCTTCGATTTT. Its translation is CASIGFRGAFDF.

Here the CDR3 reads CASGFPAGTGELFF. The DNA for the CDR3 is TGTGCTAGTGGTTTCCCAGCAGGCACCGGGGAGCTGTTTTTT. This chain links TRBV12-5 with TRBJ2-2; D unresolved. Trimming shortened V by 3 bases and J by 4 bases, and 9 bases separated the two germline ends. Germline lookup yields CDR1 LGHNT and CDR2 FRNRAP. This CDR3 has 14 residues.

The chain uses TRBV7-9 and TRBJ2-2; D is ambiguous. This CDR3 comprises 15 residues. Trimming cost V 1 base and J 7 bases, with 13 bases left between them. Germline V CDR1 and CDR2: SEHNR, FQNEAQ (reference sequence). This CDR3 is CASSLVRSQGGELFF. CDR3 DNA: TGTGCCAGCAGCTTAGTCCGGTCACAAGGCGGGGAGCTGTTTTTT.

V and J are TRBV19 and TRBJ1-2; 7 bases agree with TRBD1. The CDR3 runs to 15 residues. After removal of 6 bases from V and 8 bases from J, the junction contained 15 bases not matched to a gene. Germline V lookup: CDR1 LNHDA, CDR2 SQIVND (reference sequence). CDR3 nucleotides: TGTGCCAGTAGCGCCAGACAGGGCGGGCACTGGGGCTACACCTTC. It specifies CASSARQGGHWGYTF.

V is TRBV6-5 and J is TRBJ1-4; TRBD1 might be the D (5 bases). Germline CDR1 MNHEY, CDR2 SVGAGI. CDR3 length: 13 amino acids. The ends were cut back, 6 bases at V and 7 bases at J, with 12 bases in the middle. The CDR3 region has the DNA TGTGCCAGCAGGCCTGGGGGAGGTGAAAAACTGTTTTTT. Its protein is CASRPGGGEKLFF.

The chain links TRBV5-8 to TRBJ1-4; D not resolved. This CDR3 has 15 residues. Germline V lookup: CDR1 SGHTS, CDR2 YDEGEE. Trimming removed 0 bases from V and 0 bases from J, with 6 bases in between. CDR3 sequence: CASSLDGATNEKLFF. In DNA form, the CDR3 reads TGTGCCAGCAGCTTGGACGGGGCAACTAATGAAAAACTGTTTTTT.

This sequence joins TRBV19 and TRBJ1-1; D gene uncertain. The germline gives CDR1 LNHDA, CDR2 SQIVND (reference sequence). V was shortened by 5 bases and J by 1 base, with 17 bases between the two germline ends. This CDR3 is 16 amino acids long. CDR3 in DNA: TGTGCCAGTAGTCCCATACGGTCGTTTTCGAACACTGAAGCTTTCTTT. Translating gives CASSPIRSFSNTEAFF.

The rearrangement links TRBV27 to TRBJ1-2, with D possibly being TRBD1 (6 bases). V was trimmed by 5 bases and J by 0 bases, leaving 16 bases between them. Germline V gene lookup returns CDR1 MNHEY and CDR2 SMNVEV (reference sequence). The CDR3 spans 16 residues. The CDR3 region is CASSLRVQGSNYGYTF. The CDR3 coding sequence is TGTGCCAGCAGTCTGAGGGTACAGGGCTCTAACTATGGCTACACCTTC.

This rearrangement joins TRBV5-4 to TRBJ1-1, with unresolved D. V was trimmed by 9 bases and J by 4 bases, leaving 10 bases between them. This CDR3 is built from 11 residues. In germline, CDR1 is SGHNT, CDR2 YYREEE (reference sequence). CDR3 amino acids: CAISKGTEAFF. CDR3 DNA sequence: TGTGCCATCTCAAAGGGCACTGAAGCTTTCTTT.

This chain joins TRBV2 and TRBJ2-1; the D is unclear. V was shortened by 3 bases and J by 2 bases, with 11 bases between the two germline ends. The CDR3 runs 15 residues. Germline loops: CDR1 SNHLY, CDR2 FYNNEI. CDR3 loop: CASSDTRTPYNEQFF. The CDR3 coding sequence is TGTGCCAGCAGTGATACCAGAACCCCCTACAATGAGCAGTTCTTC.

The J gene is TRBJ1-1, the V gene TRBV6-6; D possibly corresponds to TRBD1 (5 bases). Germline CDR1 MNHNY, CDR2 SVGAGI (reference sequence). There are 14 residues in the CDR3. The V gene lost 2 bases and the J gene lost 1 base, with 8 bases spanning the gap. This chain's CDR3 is CASSYDGGNTEAFF. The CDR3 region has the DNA TGTGCCAGCAGTTACGATGGGGGGAACACTGAAGCTTTCTTT.

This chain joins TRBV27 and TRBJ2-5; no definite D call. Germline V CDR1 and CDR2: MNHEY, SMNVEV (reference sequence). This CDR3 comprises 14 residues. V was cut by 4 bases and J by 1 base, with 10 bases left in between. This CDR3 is CASSYLGFQETQYF. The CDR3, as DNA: TGTGCCAGCAGTTACTTGGGATTCCAAGAGACCCAGTACTTC.

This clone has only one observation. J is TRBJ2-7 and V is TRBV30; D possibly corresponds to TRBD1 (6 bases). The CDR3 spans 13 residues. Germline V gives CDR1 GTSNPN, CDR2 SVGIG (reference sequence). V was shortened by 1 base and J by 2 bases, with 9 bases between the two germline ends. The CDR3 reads CAWSEDRAYEQYF. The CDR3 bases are TGTGCCTGGAGTGAGGACAGAGCCTACGAGCAGTACTTC.

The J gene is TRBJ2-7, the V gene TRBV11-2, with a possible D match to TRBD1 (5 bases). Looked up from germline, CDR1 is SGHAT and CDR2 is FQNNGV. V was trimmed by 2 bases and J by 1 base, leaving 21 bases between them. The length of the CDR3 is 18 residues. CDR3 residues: CASSLSREWPISSYEQYF. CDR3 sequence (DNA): TGTGCCAGCAGCTTATCCAGGGAATGGCCGATTTCGTCCTACGAGCAGTACTTC.

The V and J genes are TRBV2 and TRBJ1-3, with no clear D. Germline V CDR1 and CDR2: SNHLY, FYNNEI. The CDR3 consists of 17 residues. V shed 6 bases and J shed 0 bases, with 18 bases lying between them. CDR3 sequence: CASSAESNFFSGNTIYF. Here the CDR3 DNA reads TGTGCCAGCAGCGCTGAGTCCAACTTCTTCTCTGGAAACACCATATATTTT.

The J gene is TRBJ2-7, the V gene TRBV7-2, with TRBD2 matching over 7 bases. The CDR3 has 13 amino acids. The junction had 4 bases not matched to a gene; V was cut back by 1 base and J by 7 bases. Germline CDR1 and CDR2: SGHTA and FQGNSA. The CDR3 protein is CASSLVGGREQYF. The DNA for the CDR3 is TGTGCCAGCAGCTTAGTGGGAGGGCGGGAGCAGTACTTC.

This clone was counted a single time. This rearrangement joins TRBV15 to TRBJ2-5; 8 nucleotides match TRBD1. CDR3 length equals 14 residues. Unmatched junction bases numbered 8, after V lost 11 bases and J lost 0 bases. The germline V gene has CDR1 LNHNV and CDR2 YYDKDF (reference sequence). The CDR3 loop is CAAQTGADQETQYF. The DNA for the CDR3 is TGTGCCGCCCAGACAGGGGCAGACCAAGAGACCCAGTACTTC.